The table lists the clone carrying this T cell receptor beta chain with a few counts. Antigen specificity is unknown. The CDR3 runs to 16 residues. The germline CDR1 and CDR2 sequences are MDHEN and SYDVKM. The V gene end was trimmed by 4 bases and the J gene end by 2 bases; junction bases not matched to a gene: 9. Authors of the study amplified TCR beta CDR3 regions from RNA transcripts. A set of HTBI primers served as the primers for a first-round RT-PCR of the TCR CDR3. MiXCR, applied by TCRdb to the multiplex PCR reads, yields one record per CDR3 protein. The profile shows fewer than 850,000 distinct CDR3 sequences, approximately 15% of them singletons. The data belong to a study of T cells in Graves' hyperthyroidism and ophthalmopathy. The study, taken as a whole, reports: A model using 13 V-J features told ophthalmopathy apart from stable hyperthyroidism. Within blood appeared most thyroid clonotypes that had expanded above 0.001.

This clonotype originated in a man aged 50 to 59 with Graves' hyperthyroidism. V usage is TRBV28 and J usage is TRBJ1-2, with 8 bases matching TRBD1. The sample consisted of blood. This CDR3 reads CASSSPGQGRNYGYTF. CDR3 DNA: TGTGCCAGCAGTTCTCCAGGACAGGGACGAAACTATGGCTACACCTTC.